Presented here are 27 T cell receptor beta chains from one specimen sequenced in a study of T cell repertoires in ileal Crohn's disease. Repertoires were generated with immunoSEQ multiplex PCR, while TCRdb's copy carries only in-frame clones and drops some. The sample holds several thousand clones, roughly 85% seen once. The time point: inflamed ileum from the surgical specimen. Sequencing used ileal tissue. The receptors here all came from an adult with Crohn's disease.

This chain joins TRBV7-8 and TRBJ2-1; unclear D gene. CDR1 and CDR2 (germline): SGHVS, FQNEAQ. CDR3 length equals 14 residues. Trimming cost V 0 bases and J 2 bases, with 5 bases left between them. The CDR3 loop reads CASSLAPAYNEQFF. Here the CDR3 DNA reads TGTGCCAGCAGCTTAGCTCCAGCCTACAATGAGCAGTTCTTC.

This clone appeared once. The rearrangement links TRBV7-9 to TRBJ2-2, with a tentative D call TRBD1 (7 bases). This CDR3 region has 17 residues. Germline CDR1 SEHNR, CDR2 FQNEAQ (reference sequence). The V gene lost 3 bases and the J gene lost 4 bases, with 18 bases spanning the gap. CDR3: CASSFSTGRYGTGELFF. The CDR3 DNA reads as TGTGCCAGCAGCTTCTCGACAGGGAGGTATGGCACCGGGGAGCTGTTTTTT.

The chain recombines TRBV15 with TRBJ1-4, with D hard to call. V lost 0 bases and J lost 11, with 25 bases in between. The CDR3 is 18 residues long. The germline gives CDR1 LNHNV, CDR2 YYDKDF (reference sequence). The CDR3 region has the DNA TGTGCCACCAGCAGAGATAGAAGCGGGGTCTCATCGAAGGAGAAACTGTTTTTT. This encodes CATSRDRSGVSSKEKLFF.

By frequency in the sample, this clone is medium-sized (0.01 to 0.1%). V and J are TRBV5-6 and TRBJ1-1; 7 bases map to TRBD1. This CDR3 region has 13 residues. V lost 2 bases to trimming and J lost 6 bases; unmatched junction nucleotides: 4. Germline CDR1 reads SGHDT; CDR2 reads YYEEEE. CDR3 sequence: CASSFGQGAEAFF. In nucleotides, the CDR3 is TGTGCCAGCAGCTTTGGGCAGGGGGCTGAAGCTTTCTTT.

The rearrangement links TRBV19 to TRBJ2-7; TRBD2 matches 7 bases. V shed 6 bases, J shed 5 bases, and the junction held 13 bases outside the gene matches. The CDR3 has 15 residues. Germline CDR1 LNHDA, CDR2 SQIVND (reference sequence). CDR3 sequence reads: CASSQTSVMGDEQYF. CDR3 nucleotides: TGTGCCAGTAGCCAAACTAGCGTTATGGGTGACGAGCAGTACTTC.

The genes are TRBV29-1 and TRBJ1-1; D perhaps matches TRBD1 (5 bases). Germline V gene lookup returns CDR1 SQVTM and CDR2 ANQGSEA. The germline V and J ends were trimmed by 5 bases and 3 bases, with 7 bases remaining between them. CDR3 length: 11 residues. CDR3 sequence (DNA): TGCAGCGTTCGCAGGGACACTGAAGCTTTCTTT. Protein: CSVRRDTEAFF.

This chain joins TRBV27 and TRBJ1-1; D possibly corresponds to TRBD1 (5 bases). Trimming shortened V by 10 bases and J by 4 bases, and 16 bases separated the two germline ends. Germline V gives CDR1 MNHEY, CDR2 SMNVEV (reference sequence). This CDR3 has 13 residues. This chain's CDR3 is CATRPGGGTEAFF. For the CDR3, the DNA is TGTGCCACCAGACCGGGCGGGGGCACTGAAGCTTTCTTT.

The rearrangement uses TRBV27 and TRBJ2-7; 7 bases line up with TRBD2. V gave up 2 bases and J gave up 5 bases; unmatched junction bases: 21. CDR1 and CDR2 from the germline V gene are MNHEY and SMNVEV (reference sequence). There are 19 residues in the CDR3. The CDR3 loop reads CASSLSGRGTGGRINEQYF. The DNA of the CDR3 is TGTGCCAGCAGTTTAAGCGGTCGGGGGACGGGAGGTCGAATCAACGAGCAGTACTTC.

Only one count was recorded for this clone. The chain uses TRBV7-2 and TRBJ1-5; D unclear. Trimming stripped 0 bases from V and 4 bases from J, with 10 bases between. This CDR3 is 15 amino acids long. Germline V lookup: CDR1 SGHTA, CDR2 FQGNSA. The CDR3 loop is CASSLAGVENQPQHF. As DNA, the CDR3 is TGTGCCAGCAGCTTAGCGGGAGTGGAGAATCAGCCCCAGCATTTT.

V usage is TRBV29-1 and J usage is TRBJ1-1, with D possibly being TRBD1 (5 bases). Trimming left V 4 bases short and J 4 bases short, with 16 bases between. Germline lookup yields CDR1 SQVTM and CDR2 ANQGSEA. The CDR3 extends over 14 amino acids. The CDR3 region has the DNA TGCAGCGTTGCGGTGTCAGGGAAGGGCACTGAAGCTTTCTTT. Its translation: CSVAVSGKGTEAFF.

This clone rates as large (0.1 to 1%). V and J are TRBV14 and TRBJ2-7, with 8 bases identical to TRBD1. From germline, CDR1 is SGHDN and CDR2 FVKESK. The trim removed 5 bases at V and 9 bases at J, leaving 6 bases unmatched. The CDR3 is 12 residues long. The CDR3 coding sequence is TGTGCCAGCAGCTCGGACAGGGTTAGGCAGTACTTC. This sequence encodes CASSSDRVRQYF.

This clone was seen once. This chain connects TRBV30 to TRBJ1-2; D not resolved. The CDR3 runs 11 residues. Looked up from germline, CDR1 is GTSNPN and CDR2 is SVGIG (reference sequence). The ends were cut back, 3 bases at V and 8 bases at J, with 10 bases in the middle. The CDR3 DNA reads as TGTGCCTGGAGCGATGTGGGAGGCTACACCTTC. Protein product: CAWSDVGGYTF. The complete variable domain, with remaining parts taken from reference TRBV30 and TRBJ1-2, reads SQTIHQWPATLVQPVGSPLSLECTVEGTSNPNLYWYRQAAGRGLQLLFYSVGIGQISSEVPQNLSASRPQDRQFILSSKKLLLSDSGFYLCAWSDVGGYTFGSGTRLTVV.

V is TRBV6-1 and J is TRBJ1-1; TRBD1 aligns across 9 bases. The CDR3 consists of 17 residues. Germline CDR1 is MNHNS and CDR2 is SASEGT. V gave up 3 bases and J gave up 0 bases; unmatched junction bases: 8. The CDR3: CASSDATGGGLNTEAFF. The CDR3 DNA sequence: TGTGCCAGCAGTGACGCAACAGGGGGCGGCTTGAACACTGAAGCTTTCTTT.

This chain links TRBV6-1 with TRBJ2-7; D may correspond to TRBD1 or TRBD2 (5 bases each). The CDR3 runs 10 residues. Germline-derived CDR1 and CDR2 are MNHNS and SASEGT. V lost 8 bases to trimming and J lost 4 bases, with 6 bases between them. The CDR3 bases are TGTGCCAGCGGGGGATACGAGCAGTACTTC. It is translated as CASGGYEQYF.

This rearrangement joins TRBV7-8 to TRBJ2-1, with 7 bases matching TRBD1. V shed 1 base and J 7 bases; nucleotides not matched to a gene: 13. The CDR3 is made up of 17 amino acids. Germline V gene data show CDR1 as SGHVS and CDR2 as FQNEAQ. CDR3 region: CASSLVWTGGPLNEQFF. The CDR3 bases are TGTGCCAGCAGCTTAGTCTGGACAGGAGGCCCCTTAAATGAGCAGTTCTTC.

The chain links TRBV10-3 to TRBJ1-6; tentative D call: TRBD1 (6 bases). The CDR3 covers 14 residues. Trimming shortened V by 6 bases and J by 3 bases, and 9 bases separated the two germline ends. Germline CDR1 is ENHRY and CDR2 is SYGVKD. Written as DNA, the CDR3 is TGTGCCATCAGAGACAGGTTCTATAATTCACCCCTCCACTTT. This translates into CAIRDRFYNSPLHF.

This chain links TRBV27 with TRBJ2-7; 8 nucleotides line up with TRBD1. Trimming took 6 bases from V and 2 from J; bases not matched to a gene: 6. The CDR3 contains 14 residues. Germline V lookup: CDR1 MNHEY, CDR2 SMNVEV (reference sequence). CDR3 in amino acids: CASRTGGFPYEQYF. DNA of the CDR3: TGTGCCAGCAGAACAGGGGGATTCCCCTACGAGCAGTACTTC.

The chain employs TRBV28 and TRBJ2-7; a possible D gene is TRBD2 (6 bases). Germline V CDR1 and CDR2: MDHEN, SYDVKM. CDR3 size: 13 residues. Trimming cost V 8 bases and J 3 bases, with 14 bases left between them. This CDR3 reads CASADYKNYEQYF. CDR3 coding DNA: TGTGCCAGCGCGGACTACAAAAACTACGAGCAGTACTTC.

V and J are TRBV9 and TRBJ1-1, with a tentative D call TRBD1 (5 bases). V was pared by 0 bases and J by 6 bases, with 15 bases between. Per germline, CDR1 SGDLS and CDR2 YYNGEE. The CDR3 is 15 amino acids. The CDR3 coding sequence is TGTGCCAGCAGCGTAGTTGGGACTGGCGGATCTGAAGCTTTCTTT. This gives the protein CASSVVGTGGSEAFF.

V is TRBV7-4 and J is TRBJ1-4, with a weak D call TRBD1 (5 bases). This CDR3 contains 14 residues. Between the trimmed V and J ends, which lost 1 base and 3 bases, there was a span of 6 bases. Germline assignment: CDR1 SGHVT and CDR2 SQSDAQ. The CDR3 region is CASSLVGANEKLFF. Written as DNA, the CDR3 is TGTGCCAGCAGCTTAGTGGGGGCTAATGAAAAACTGTTTTTT.

Turning to this clone: The sample contains more than one DNA sequence encoding this CDR3. The rearrangement joins TRBV28 to TRBJ1-2, with D uncertain. There are 11 residues in the CDR3. The V gene lost 8 bases and the J gene lost 2 bases, with 6 bases spanning the gap. Looked up from germline, CDR1 is MDHEN and CDR2 is SYDVKM. CDR3 nucleotides: TGTGCCAGCCACCAGAACTATGGCTACACCTTC. This encodes CASHQNYGYTF.

This clone occurred a few times. V is TRBV27 and J is TRBJ2-1, with D perhaps matching TRBD1 (6 bases). Germline V gene lookup returns CDR1 MNHEY and CDR2 SMNVEV (reference sequence). The CDR3 sequence is 14 residues long. Trimming pared 8 bases from V and 4 bases from J, leaving 15 bases between. CDR3 nucleotides: TGTGCCAGCCGTACTCAGGGGCTATACAATGAGCAGTTCTTC. This translates into CASRTQGLYNEQFF.

The rearrangement links TRBV28 to TRBJ2-5, with 10 bases aligning to TRBD2. There are 17 residues in the CDR3. V was clipped by 3 bases and J by 4 bases; unmatched bases: 11. Germline loops: CDR1 MDHEN, CDR2 SYDVKM. In nucleotides, the CDR3 is TGTGCCAGCAGTTTTGGGCCAGCGGGAGGGCCGGGAGAGACCCAGTACTTC. Translated, it gives CASSFGPAGGPGETQYF.

The CDR3 nucleotides are TGTGCCAGCAGCCTAAGACAGGGTGCGAACGAGCAGTACTTC. Amino acid sequence: CASSLRQGANEQYF. The chain couples TRBV7-2 to TRBJ2-7; 7 bases match TRBD1. V lost 5 bases to trimming and J lost 5 bases; unmatched junction nucleotides: 9. The germline CDR1 and CDR2 sequences are SGHTA and FQGNSA. The CDR3 runs 14 residues.

The V call is TRBV25-1, the J call TRBJ2-2, with D hard to call. The CDR3 consists of 14 residues. Germline V gene sequence: CDR1 MGHDK, CDR2 SYGVNS. V shed 0 bases and J shed 2 bases, with 4 bases lying between them. The CDR3 DNA reads as TGTGCCAGCAGTGAATATGTTAACACCGGGGAGCTGTTTTTT. Translated: CASSEYVNTGELFF.

This clone was seen just once. The chain joins TRBV4-2 to TRBJ2-3; 10 nucleotides match TRBD1. After removal of 5 bases from V and 6 bases from J, the junction contained 11 bases not matched to a gene. From germline, CDR1 is LGHNA and CDR2 YNFKEQ. The CDR3 runs 16 residues. CDR3 sequence: CASSMATGGNRDTQYF. CDR3 DNA: TGTGCCAGCAGCATGGCGACAGGGGGCAATAGGGATACGCAGTATTTT.

The chain is built from TRBV11-2 and TRBJ1-4; weak D call: TRBD1 (5 bases). V lost 3 bases to trimming and J lost 0 bases, with 14 bases between them. Germline values: CDR1 SGHAT, CDR2 FQNNGV. The CDR3 loop spans 17 amino acids. The CDR3 is CASSFRASGTTNEKLFF. As DNA, the CDR3 is TGTGCCAGCAGCTTTCGAGCGTCAGGGACAACTAATGAAAAACTGTTTTTT.